The rows below give T cell receptor beta chains drawn from one sample of a study of blood T cell repertoires in COVID-19. Profiling relied on immunoSEQ multiplex PCR, and the TCRdb table lists in-frame clones only, not all of them. The sample contains 250,000 or so clones, around nine tenths of which appear only once. The source material was peripheral blood. These receptors were collected from a man aged 25 to 40 with active or convalescent COVID-19. CDR3s include the opening cysteine and the closing phenylalanine or tryptophan. Clone size is not always given. Where it is, it says once, few, many or a class for expanded clones.

v_gene,abundance,CDR3aa
TRBV7-8,NA,CASSLATGTGSGNTIYF
TRBV6-5,NA,CASSYSGGGTEAFF
TRBV6-1,NA,CASSEAYIGQTYEQYF
TRBV6-6,NA,CASSISGGDTGELFF
TRBV27,NA,CASSPQDRGTEAFF
TRBV3-1/TRBV3-2,once,CASSQGYSSGNTIYF
TRBV4-1,NA,CASSQDRGLSYYGYTF
TRBV4-1,NA,CASSGGGAYNEQFF
TRBV4-2,NA,CASSLYAGQSGSNQPQHF
TRBV6-5,NA,CASSYSGGRIVYEQFF
TRBV28,once,CASSFRGSYNEQFF
TRBV11-2,NA,CASSAHGTGAVGTTEAFF
TRBV6-6,NA,CASSQAPTGDTEAFF
TRBV10-1,NA,CASSESGGPSTDTQYF
TRBV6-5,NA,CASSYKRTAPYEQYF
TRBV30,NA,CAWSRQGGTEAFF
TRBV2,once,CASTPTSGGYNEQFF
TRBV6-4,NA,CASSDSTIRGSYEQYF
TRBV9,NA,CASSVQAGSGELFF
TRBV4-3,NA,CASSHRTSGGNEQFF
TRBV10-3,NA,CAISVGGYQPQHF
TRBV15,few,CATSRDFGGNEKLFF
TRBV4-1,few,CASSQDRSLTGELFF
TRBV10-2,NA,CASSEASGVPNEQFF
TRBV5-4,NA,CASSLGRGVDTGELFF
TRBV5-8,NA,CASSLGRNEKLFF
TRBV7-6,NA,CASSPTTSSYNEQFF
TRBV19,NA,CASSIVATAKYQPQHF
TRBV27,NA,CATRDSTDTQYF